The present entry profiles one T cell receptor (beta chain) with its context. Its antigen is not identified. Other DNA variants within this sample encode the same CDR3. Produced via immunoSEQ multiplex PCR; TCRdb's table is partial and in-frame only. The sample holds thousands of clones, under 85% seen once. This sample stems from a study of T cell clonotyping in hematopoietic cell transplantation. The overall study: Pretransplant recipient samples were taken after cytoreduction.

Time point given: recipient sample about 28 days before transplant, after cytoreduction. General study points: Cells were unsorted, so CD4 and CD8 contributions were not separated. After transplant, recipient diversity fell while pathologically expanded clonotypes grew through day 180.

The TCR originated in a man aged 55-75 years with acute myeloid leukemia. Some clones in this sample may be carry-over from other donors' samples. The sample was peripheral blood mononuclear cells, taken before stem cell transplant.

The CDR3 sequence: CASSLAGTQETQYF. The CDR3 region has the DNA TGTGCCAGCAGCTTGGCTGGCACCCAAGAGACCCAGTACTTC. The chain couples TRBV5-4 to TRBJ2-5; D unclear. Germline V gene sequence: CDR1 SGHNT, CDR2 YYREEE (reference sequence). This CDR3 has 14 residues. Deletions cut 0 bases from V and 1 base from J, with 7 bases between.